This T cell receptor beta chain was obtained from a study of Graves' ophthalmopathy and Graves' hyperthyroidism. Overall study context: Prior to any treatment, peripheral blood was collected at the time of initial diagnosis. Study observations and caveats: Blood also harbored most expanded thyroid clonotypes above 0.001 frequency.

The CDR3 extends over 15 amino acids. Germline-derived CDR1 and CDR2 are SNHLY and FYNNEI. Deletions cut 5 bases from V and 3 bases from J, with 17 bases between. Beta-chain TCR CDR3 regions were amplified from RNA transcripts. A first-round RT-PCR used HTBI primers, followed by a second-round multiplex PCR. TCRdb fed the multiplex PCR reads into MiXCR, producing one record per CDR3 protein. Of approximately 700,000 distinct CDR3 sequences listed, 40% are singletons. Excluded: other autoimmune disease, uncontrolled infection, pregnancy or lactation. The starting material, 10 ml of fresh peripheral blood, provided the PBMCs. This clonotype occurred a few times. Antigen specificity is unknown.

The chain has TRBV2 and TRBJ2-7, with D perhaps matching TRBD1 (5 bases). The material sequenced was peripheral blood. This TCR derives from an adult man with Graves' ophthalmopathy. Here the CDR3 reads CASSPTGEPHYEQYF. The CDR3 nucleotides are TGTGCCAGCAGTCCCACAGGCGAACCCCACTACGAGCAGTACTTC.